This TCR beta chain was found in a study of breast tumors, draining lymph nodes, adjacent tissues. Regarding the study as a whole: Tumor repertoires ranked between lymph nodes and nontumor tissue in diversity, with V and J gene preferences.

The lymph nodes were axillary draining lymph nodes from breast cancer patients. On this clonotype itself: Its antigen is unidentified.

One entry per CDR3 protein, called by TCRdb with MiXCR from the multiplex PCR reads. The table has about 140,000 distinct CDR3 sequences, less than 35% seen once. The V and J ends lost 2 bases and 5 bases respectively, with 9 bases between them. This CDR3 has 13 residues. In germline, CDR1 is MNHNY, CDR2 SVGAGI (reference sequence). This sequence originates from a female donor with breast cancer. Some clones in this sample may be carry-over from other donors' samples. The V and J genes are TRBV6-6 and TRBJ1-1, with a possible D match to TRBD1 (5 bases). Sequenced input: axillary lymph node tissue. The CDR3 DNA reads as TGTGCCAGCAGTTACAGGGGAGGAACTGAAGCTTTCTTT. This sequence encodes CASSYRGGTEAFF.